This T cell receptor (beta chain) was captured in a study of graft-versus-host responses after intestinal transplantation (dated by TCRdb to the early 2020s). Some background on the complete study: Multivisceral, liver-intestinal, or isolated intestinal transplants were received by the recipients. Every recipient was given anti-thymocyte globulin induction, followed by roughly 3 years of maintenance tacrolimus and steroids. After intestinal transplantation, graft-versus-host and host-versus-graft alloreactive T cell clones in the graft, circulation and bone marrow were tracked using bulk TCR-beta CDR3 sequencing. Alloreactive clones were identified by sequencing pre-transplant mixed lymphocyte reaction products and comparing them with unstimulated pre-transplant donor and recipient T cells. The cohort enrolled about two dozen intestinal transplant recipients, one of whom was a retransplant, and a few patients without pretransplant specimens were excluded. Donor T cell macrochimerism was defined as a peak of at least 4% donor T cells among recipient peripheral blood mononuclear cells. Instead of going to the commercial service, samples from a few later patients were sequenced in-house on an Illumina MiSeq and processed with MiXCR.

The library was made by the immunoSEQ multiplex PCR assay. For most patients, genomic DNA was isolated with the Qiagen DNeasy Blood and Tissue Kit and shipped frozen to Adaptive Biotechnologies for TCR sequencing. For most patients, genomic DNA was subjected to high-throughput TCR-beta CDR3 sequencing by Adaptive Biotechnologies. Turning to the authors' computational methods: Adaptive's ImmunoSEQ software was the source of the TCR sequencing data for approximately 18 patients, while a few other patients were processed with MiXCR and VDJtools. To correct CD4 versus CD8 sorting errors, any sequence found in both subsets at a frequency ratio below 5:1 was removed. CDR3 nucleotide sequences shared between donor and recipient were removed because their origin could not be assigned. Alloreactive clones required at least 2-fold expansion over unstimulated cells and minimum CFSE-low frequency of 0.002% (template counts) or 0.001% (read counts). Clones detected in sequenced pre-transplant spleen, lymph node, or MLR CFSE-low populations of the donor or recipient were defined as mappable. The cumulative frequency of alloreactive clones was calculated as a percentage of all sequences, weighted by copy number. The table comes from immuneACCESS by way of TCRdb, which keeps in-frame sequences with V and J called. Part of the clones is missing from these tables; in studies checked, under half for an unresolved V gene and the rest for unknown reasons. V and J calls and clone size are as listed in that table; D and trimming were resolved from the DNA. The sample records around 21,000 clones, about 60% of which are singletons. 1% of the sample lies in the top ten.

The CDR1 and CDR2 encoded by the germline V gene (reference sequence) are GTSNPN and SVGIG. Here V drops 4 bases and J drops 4 bases, and the junction holds 3 bases not matched to any gene. Including cysteine and phenylalanine, the CDR3 has 13 amino acids. CDR3 DNA only is kept here, 39 bases in frame from base 1. This clone was seen only a few times. It has no much larger one-base neighbor in the sample; base qualities were not kept. The paper as a whole reports these results and caveats: The conclusions were limited by the relatively low number and heterogeneity of the intestinal transplant patients. In patients with donor T cell macrochimerism, the allografts had high GvH to HvG T cell clonal ratios. Early after transplant, declines in HvG clones were associated with peak levels of circulating GvH clones. GvH clones were found in recipient bone marrow, and some of the GvH clones appeared earlier in ileal mucosa or blood, which is consistent with an intestinal mucosal origin.

Per the publication, the time point label means: cells obtained before transplantation from donor or recipient. In the mixed lymphocyte reactions, around 200,000 CFSE-labeled pre-transplant responders were plated with around 200,000 irradiated violet-dye-labeled stimulators and cultured for more than five days. Proliferating CD3+CD4+CFSE-low and CD3+CD8+CFSE-low responder cells were FACS-sorted on a BD Influx sorter after the mixed lymphocyte reaction. The sequence is built from TRBV30 and TRBJ2-3; 9 bases in the middle match TRBD2. The sequenced sample was alloreactive CD4+ T cells from a mixed lymphocyte reaction culture, obtained before intestinal transplant. What the cell subset or site label conveys for this sample: CFSE-low proliferating T cells sorted from approximately 6-day pre-transplant mixed lymphocyte reaction (GvH or HvG direction). The origin of this receptor is a human patient who received an intestinal transplant. The sequenced DNA is TGTGCCTGGAAGGGGACTAGCCCAGATACGCAGTATTTT. Protein translation: CAWKGTSPDTQYF.